This entry lists 21 T cell receptor beta chains sequenced from one sample in a study of blood T cells in healthy people across ages. Alongside a J-beta primer mix, a sample-barcoded 5' primer served in a second PCR lasting about 6 to 11 cycles. TCRdb fed the 5' RACE reads into MiXCR, producing one record per CDR3 protein. The sample has around 1.5 million distinct CDR3 sequences, approximately 59% seen once. The source material was blood. These receptors all stem from a man younger than 30 in good health.

The rearrangement joins TRBV7-9 to TRBJ1-2, with D possibly matching TRBD1 (5 bases). V was pared by 5 bases and J by 3 bases, with 13 bases between. The CDR3 consists of 14 residues. Germline CDR1 reads SEHNR; CDR2 reads FQNEAQ (reference sequence). In DNA form, the CDR3 reads TGTGCCAGCAGCCCGATGACAGCCCACTATGGCTACACCTTC. This gives the protein CASSPMTAHYGYTF.

This clonotype was observed at least ten times. V usage is TRBV6-6 and J usage is TRBJ2-7; D is unclear. The CDR3 has 11 residues. Germline CDR1 reads MNHNY; CDR2 reads SVGAGI (reference sequence). V was trimmed by 2 bases and J by 6 bases, leaving 5 bases between them. The CDR3 coding sequence is TGTGCCAGCAGTTACGGTGCCGAGCAGTACTTC. Residues: CASSYGAEQYF.

The V and J genes are TRBV10-3 and TRBJ2-6, with D perhaps TRBD2 (5 bases). The CDR3 has 15 residues. Germline V gives CDR1 ENHRY, CDR2 SYGVKD. V was clipped by 11 bases and J by 0 bases, with 14 bases between them. The CDR3 sequence: CAHQDGDSGANVLTF. The CDR3 DNA is TGTGCCCATCAGGACGGGGACTCTGGGGCCAACGTCCTGACTTTC.

This rearrangement joins TRBV20-1 to TRBJ2-7; either TRBD1 or TRBD2 may fit D (7 bases each). The CDR3 spans 13 residues. CDR1 is DFQATT and CDR2 is SNEGSKA in the germline V gene (reference sequence). Trimming stripped 7 bases from V and 5 bases from J, with 18 bases between. The CDR3 loop reads CSGQGGFSDEQYF. In DNA, the CDR3 is TGCAGTGGGCAGGGGGGGTTTTCAGACGAGCAGTACTTC.

This clonotype was recorded a few times. The J gene is TRBJ2-2, the V gene TRBV6-2 or TRBV6-3; D gene ambiguous. Trimming cost V 7 bases and J 6 bases, with 6 bases left between them. CDR1 MNHEY and CDR2 SVGEGT come from the germline V gene. The CDR3 is 11 amino acids. CDR3 in DNA: TGTGCCAGCACTGAGGCCGGGGAGCTGTTTTTT. Amino acid sequence: CASTEAGELFF.

This clonotype was seen more than once but under ten times. The chain links TRBV7-2 to TRBJ2-6, with a possible D match to TRBD2 (5 bases). With 3 bases removed from V and 3 bases from J, the gap between germline ends came to 12 bases. CDR1 SGHTA and CDR2 FQGNSA come from the germline V gene. The CDR3 loop spans 16 amino acids. The CDR3 reads CASSFGGNGGANVLTF. The DNA for the CDR3 is TGTGCCAGCAGCTTTGGAGGAAATGGTGGGGCCAACGTCCTGACTTTC.

V usage is TRBV5-1 and J usage is TRBJ2-5; D is perhaps TRBD1 or TRBD2 (6 bases each). The CDR3 consists of 15 residues. Trimming took 7 bases from V and 3 from J, leaving 19 bases between them. Germline CDR1 SGHRS, CDR2 YFSETQ. The CDR3 coding sequence is TGCGCCAGCCTAGGGGGGCTAGCGCCAAAAGAGACCCAGTACTTC. It specifies CASLGGLAPKETQYF.

The gene calls are TRBV5-5 and TRBJ2-1, with 7 positions matching TRBD1. CDR1 and CDR2 from the germline V gene are SGHKS and YYEKEE (reference sequence). Trimming removed 6 bases from V and 0 bases from J; junction bases left unmatched: 6. This CDR3 spans 15 amino acids. The CDR3 loop is CASIAGGSSYNEQFF. DNA of the CDR3: TGTGCCAGCATCGCAGGGGGAAGCTCCTACAATGAGCAGTTCTTC.

The genes are TRBV9 and TRBJ1-1; 9 bases agree with TRBD1. This CDR3 is 14 amino acids long. Germline CDR1 reads SGDLS; CDR2 reads YYNGEE. Losses at the gene ends were 0 bases for V and 10 bases for J; bases not matched to a gene: 7. CDR3 sequence: CASSVGAGQGLAFF. The CDR3 nucleotides read TGTGCCAGCAGCGTAGGAGCGGGACAGGGTTTAGCTTTCTTT.

The chain links TRBV5-1 to TRBJ1-1; D may be TRBD1 (5 bases). The germline V gene has CDR1 SGHRS and CDR2 YFSETQ. The CDR3 runs 15 residues. V lost 0 bases to trimming and J lost 1 base, with 10 bases between them. CDR3 residues: CASSLEARGNTEAFF. As DNA, the CDR3 is TGCGCCAGCAGCTTGGAAGCGAGGGGGAACACTGAAGCTTTCTTT.

The chain employs TRBV7-2 and TRBJ1-2; D is undetermined. V was cut by 3 bases and J by 4 bases, with 21 bases left in between. The CDR3 consists of 17 residues. CDR1 SGHTA and CDR2 FQGNSA come from the germline V gene. The CDR3 DNA is TGTGCCAGCAGCTTGGATAGGGCTTACAGAAAGGGCTATGGCTACACCTTC. Protein sequence: CASSLDRAYRKGYGYTF.

The CDR3 is CSAGGGNQPQHF. CDR3 coding DNA: TGCAGTGCCGGAGGTGGCAATCAGCCCCAGCATTTT. The J gene is TRBJ1-5, the V gene TRBV20-1; no clear D gene. Germline V gene sequence: CDR1 DFQATT, CDR2 SNEGSKA (reference sequence). The CDR3 has 12 residues. Between the trimmed V and J ends, which lost 6 bases and 2 bases, there was a span of 8 bases.

The chain uses TRBV2 and TRBJ1-2, with D maybe TRBD1 (5 bases). V dropped 6 bases and J dropped 3 bases, with 17 bases sitting between them. The CDR3 sequence is 15 residues long. Germline V gives CDR1 SNHLY, CDR2 FYNNEI. The CDR3 DNA sequence: TGTGCCAGCAGACGTAGAGGGGACCTCGACTATGGCTACACCTTC. Amino acids: CASRRRGDLDYGYTF.

V is TRBV29-1 and J is TRBJ2-5, with D uncertain. V lost 0 bases and J lost 9, with 8 bases in between. The V gene's germline CDR1 is SQVTM and CDR2 ANQGSEA. The CDR3 is 11 residues long. For the CDR3, the DNA is TGCAGCGTTGAAGATCCGGAGTCCCAGTACTTC. As protein: CSVEDPESQYF.

J is TRBJ1-6 and V is TRBV9; D is ambiguous. The CDR3 consists of 13 residues. CDR1 is SGDLS, CDR2 YYNGEE, per germline. The V and J ends lost 0 bases and 12 bases respectively, with 10 bases between them. DNA for the CDR3: TGTGCCAGCAGCGTAGGAGGCACGGAACCCCTCCACTTT. This codes for CASSVGGTEPLHF.

The CDR3 loop is CASSLSLTADQGIRDSYNEQFF. In nucleotides, the CDR3 is TGTGCCAGCAGCTTAAGTCTCACCGCTGACCAGGGAATTAGGGATTCCTACAATGAGCAGTTCTTC. The chain employs TRBV7-6 and TRBJ2-1; the D gene is possibly TRBD1 (5 bases). The germline V gene encodes CDR1 SGHVS and CDR2 FNYEAQ. V was shortened by 2 bases and J by 1 base, with 30 bases between the two germline ends. This CDR3 has 22 residues.

The CDR3, as DNA: TGCGCCAGCAGCACAGACGCGGGACAGGGGGCCCACGAGCAGTACTTC. Its translation is CASSTDAGQGAHEQYF. The chain couples TRBV5-1 to TRBJ2-4; 12 bases match TRBD1. TRBJ2-7 matches the DNA end more closely, so the J call is doubtful. CDR3 length equals 16 residues. Germline V gene lookup returns CDR1 SGHRS and CDR2 YFSETQ.

The CDR3 DNA sequence: TGTGCCAGCAGTGAAGGGGGCAGGGTAGGAACTGAAGCTTTCTTT. Protein: CASSEGGRVGTEAFF. The chain carries TRBV25-1 and TRBJ1-1; TRBD1 is a possible D gene (6 bases). CDR3 length equals 15 residues. V lost 2 bases, J lost 5 bases, and 15 bases lay in between. Per the germline V gene, CDR1 is MGHDK and CDR2 is SYGVNS.

The chain uses TRBV30 and TRBJ1-4; TRBD1 aligns across 9 bases. The CDR3 runs 13 residues. The V segment lost 6 bases and the J segment 5 bases; nucleotides outside the gene matches: 4. Germline V gene lookup returns CDR1 GTSNPN and CDR2 SVGIG (reference sequence). CDR3 sequence reads: CACRTGENEKLFF. Here the CDR3 DNA reads TGTGCCTGTCGGACAGGGGAGAATGAAAAACTGTTTTTT.

This chain joins TRBV6-1 and TRBJ2-3; D is uncertain. This CDR3 contains 10 residues. Germline lookup yields CDR1 MNHNS and CDR2 SASEGT. Trimming pared 10 bases from V and 5 bases from J, leaving 7 bases between. The CDR3 reads CAIEVDTQYF. CDR3 DNA: TGTGCCATCGAGGTAGATACGCAGTATTTT.

This clonotype was found once. The gene calls are TRBV4-1 and TRBJ1-2; no definite D call. The V gene's germline CDR1 is MGHRA and CDR2 YSYEKL. The CDR3 runs to 13 residues. The ends were cut back, 4 bases at V and 8 bases at J, with 14 bases in the middle. CDR3 sequence: CASSLRTDFGYTF. CDR3 DNA: TGCGCCAGCAGCCTGCGGACGGACTTCGGCTACACCTTC.